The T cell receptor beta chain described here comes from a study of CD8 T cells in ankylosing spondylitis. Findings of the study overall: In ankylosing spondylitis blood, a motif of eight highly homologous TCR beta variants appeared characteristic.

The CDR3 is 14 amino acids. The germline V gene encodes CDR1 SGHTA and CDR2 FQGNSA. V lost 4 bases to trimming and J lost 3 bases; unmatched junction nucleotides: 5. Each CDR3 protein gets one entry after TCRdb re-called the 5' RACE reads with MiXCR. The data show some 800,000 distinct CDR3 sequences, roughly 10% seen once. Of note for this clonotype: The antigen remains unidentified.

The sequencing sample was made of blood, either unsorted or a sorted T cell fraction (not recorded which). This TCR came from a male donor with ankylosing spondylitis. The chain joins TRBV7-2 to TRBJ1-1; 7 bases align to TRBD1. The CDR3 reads CASSSRGLYTEAFF. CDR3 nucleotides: TGTGCCAGCAGCTCAAGGGGGCTTTACACTGAAGCTTTCTTT.